This T cell receptor (beta chain) was captured in a study of CD8+CD57+ T cells in acquired aplastic anemia. An expansion of CD8+CD57+ cells by flow cytometry had been shown in patients chosen for sequencing. V shed 4 bases and J 2 bases; nucleotides not matched to a gene: 10. From germline, CDR1 is SGHTA and CDR2 FQGTGA. The CDR3 totals 17 residues. TCR beta VDJ and CDR3 profiles were obtained from a genomic DNA template. A single record per CDR3 protein comes from TCRdb applying MiXCR to the reads. The data contain 150,000 to 160,000 distinct CDR3 sequences, about 52% of them singletons. The chain is built from TRBV7-3 and TRBJ2-5; 10 positions agree with TRBD2. This TCR derives from a human donor with aplastic anemia. Sequencing was done on a sample of sorted CD4+, CD8+, or CD8+CD57+ T cells (not recorded which) from PBMCs. In DNA, the CDR3 is TGTGCCAGCAGCTCAATTGTAGCGGGGGGCGAGCAAGAGACCCAGTACTTC. It translates to CASSSIVAGGEQETQYF.